Sequencing of this T cell receptor (beta chain) was carried out in a study of blood T cell repertoires in COVID-19. CDR1 is MDHEN, CDR2 SYDVKM, per germline. The CDR3 has 16 amino acids. The ends were cut back, 7 bases at V and 3 bases at J, with 21 bases in the middle. Sequenced by immunoSEQ multiplex PCR; TCRdb stores in-frame clones only, minus some. The sample comprises approximately 120,000 clones, more than 70% of which are singletons, and 5.9% rests with the top ten. This receptor was taken from a man of 80 years or more with active or convalescent COVID-19. The sequencing input was peripheral blood. This chain joins TRBV28 and TRBJ2-5; tentative D call: TRBD2 (5 bases). For the CDR3, the DNA is TGTGCCAGCACCTTTGCCTATGAGCGGCCCGAAGAGACCCAGTACTTC. Translation: CASTFAYERPEETQYF.